This passage covers 28 T cell receptor beta chains from one sample sequenced in a study of shared clonotypes between healthy human individuals. Positively selected for CCR7, the CD45RO-negative cells used as naive CD8 cells excluded terminally differentiated effector memory CD45RA+ cells. Generated by immunoSEQ multiplex PCR, the TCRdb table keeps only in-frame clones and is missing some. The repertoire holds about 650,000 clones, just under 97% seen once, with less than 0.13% in the top ten. Source material: naive CD8+ T cells sorted from blood. The receptors originated from a woman under 40 in good health.

This chain connects TRBV20-1 to TRBJ2-7, with D perhaps TRBD1 (5 bases). There are 11 residues in the CDR3. CDR1 DFQATT and CDR2 SNEGSKA come from the germline V gene (reference sequence). The V end was cut by 4 bases, the J end by 5 bases, with 9 bases between. CDR3 residues: CSATTGHEQYF. The CDR3 region has the DNA TGCAGTGCTACCACAGGTCACGAGCAGTACTTC.

This clone was counted once. The chain joins TRBV5-6 to TRBJ1-4, with TRBD1 matching over 9 bases. The CDR3 extends over 16 amino acids. Trimming cost V 4 bases and J 7 bases; bases outside gene matches: 11. Germline CDR1 SGHDT, CDR2 YYEEEE. CDR3: CASSQIQGAMSEKLFF. CDR3 sequence (DNA): TGTGCCAGCAGCCAAATACAGGGGGCAATGAGTGAAAAACTGTTTTTT.

The rearrangement links TRBV6-5 to TRBJ1-6, with unresolved D. V gave up 8 bases and J gave up 7 bases, with 15 bases separating them. This CDR3 is 14 amino acids long. Germline-derived CDR1 and CDR2 are MNHEY and SVGAGI. The CDR3 bases are TGTGCCAGCGTACAGCTCTTTGGGAATTCACCCCTCCACTTT. Its translation is CASVQLFGNSPLHF.

V and J are TRBV11-3 and TRBJ2-7; the match to TRBD2 covers 9 bases. V was pared by 5 bases and J by 0 bases, with 11 bases of the junction left unmatched. CDR1 is SGHNT and CDR2 is YENEEA in the germline V gene. The CDR3 loop spans 17 amino acids. The CDR3 is CASSRRLAESISYEQYF. In DNA, the CDR3 is TGTGCCAGCAGCCGAAGACTAGCGGAGTCCATCTCCTACGAGCAGTACTTC. Combining the CDR3 with reference TRBV11-3 and TRBJ2-7 gives the whole variable domain EAGVVQSPRYKIIEKKQPVAFWCNPISGHNTLYWYLQNLGQGPELLIRYENEEAVDDSQLPKDRFSAERLKGVDSTLKIQPAELGDSAVYLCASSRRLAESISYEQYFGPGTRLTVT.

V and J are TRBV28 and TRBJ2-5; no reliable D call. The J call could be wrong; TRBJ2-7 is a better fit for the DNA end. Germline CDR1 reads MDHEN; CDR2 reads SYDVKM. This CDR3 has 16 amino acids. CDR3: CASSFPRPPAAYEQYF. The CDR3 coding sequence is TGTGCCAGCAGTTTCCCAAGGCCCCCCGCGGCCTACGAGCAGTACTTC.

This chain connects TRBV9 to TRBJ2-1; D ambiguous. The V and J ends lost 3 bases and 10 bases respectively, with 11 bases between them. Germline V CDR1 and CDR2: SGDLS, YYNGEE. The CDR3 has 12 amino acids. The DNA for the CDR3 is TGTGCCAGCAGCGGGACCGGAAGCGAGCAGTTCTTC. Translation gives CASSGTGSEQFF.

The chain uses TRBV19 and TRBJ2-2; D is unclear. This CDR3 has 14 amino acids. Germline-derived CDR1 and CDR2 are LNHDA and SQIVND (reference sequence). Trimming stripped 1 base from V and 0 bases from J, with 3 bases between. The CDR3 nucleotides read TGTGCCAGTAGTATAGGGTCGAACACCGGGGAGCTGTTTTTT. This translates into CASSIGSNTGELFF.

The chain is built from TRBV5-6 and TRBJ1-1, with D perhaps TRBD1 (6 bases). CDR1 and CDR2 (germline): SGHDT, YYEEEE. With 3 bases removed from V and 6 bases from J, the gap between germline ends came to 18 bases. This CDR3 has 15 amino acids. CDR3 nucleotide sequence: TGTGCCAGCAGCTCCAGGATTCGGGGGGCAGCTGAAGCTTTCTTT. Translating gives CASSSRIRGAAEAFF.

In its sample, this clone was seen once. The chain combines TRBV4-1 with TRBJ2-7; 9 positions agree with TRBD2. Germline lookup yields CDR1 MGHRA and CDR2 YSYEKL. V was pared by 3 bases and J by 3 bases, with 6 bases of the junction left unmatched. The CDR3 spans 15 residues. The DNA for the CDR3 is TGCGCCAGCAGCCACTCGACTAGCGGACTCTACGAGCAGTACTTC. Protein product: CASSHSTSGLYEQYF.

J is TRBJ1-5 and V is TRBV6-1; TRBD1 matches 10 bases. CDR3 length: 16 amino acids. Germline assignment: CDR1 MNHNS and CDR2 SASEGT. J was trimmed by 2 bases and V by 2 bases; bases with no gene match: 3. CDR3: CASSERDRGGNQPQHF. In DNA form, the CDR3 reads TGTGCCAGCAGTGAAAGGGACAGGGGCGGCAATCAGCCCCAGCATTTT.

The chain couples TRBV10-3 to TRBJ2-7, with no clear D. The V end lost 2 bases, the J end lost 4 bases, and 12 bases lay between the germline ends. There are 14 residues in the CDR3. Germline V lookup: CDR1 ENHRY, CDR2 SYGVKD. CDR3 coding DNA: TGTGCCATCAGTGAGCCGGGCCTTGGTTACGAGCAGTACTTC. Translating gives CAISEPGLGYEQYF.

V is TRBV7-9 and J is TRBJ2-5, with TRBD2 as a possible D gene (6 bases). The J call may be incorrect, as the DNA end agrees better with TRBJ2-7. Germline CDR1 and CDR2: SEHNR and FQNEAQ (reference sequence). The CDR3 consists of 13 residues. Written as DNA, the CDR3 is TGTGCCAGCAGCAATCAACTAGCAGGCGAGCAGTACTTC. Its protein is CASSNQLAGEQYF.

V gene TRBV6-6 combines with J gene TRBJ1-1; 8 nucleotides match TRBD1. Germline CDR1 reads MNHNY; CDR2 reads SVGAGI (reference sequence). The CDR3 extends over 16 amino acids. J gave up 4 bases and V 2 bases, and 9 bases lay outside the gene matches. The DNA of the CDR3 is TGTGCCAGCAGTTACCGGCAGGGGGCCCGGGGCACTGAAGCTTTCTTT. Protein product: CASSYRQGARGTEAFF.

This clone was counted a single time. The chain links TRBV10-3 to TRBJ1-4, with a tentative D call TRBD1 (5 bases). This CDR3 is 15 amino acids long. Germline lookup yields CDR1 ENHRY and CDR2 SYGVKD. The ends were cut back, 6 bases at V and 0 bases at J, with 11 bases in the middle. The CDR3, as DNA: TGTGCCATCAGAGACGACAGAGCAACTAATGAAAAACTGTTTTTT. This gives the protein CAIRDDRATNEKLFF.

This clone was recorded a few times. This rearrangement joins TRBV2 to TRBJ2-7, with a tentative D call TRBD1 (6 bases). Germline assignment: CDR1 SNHLY and CDR2 FYNNEI. This CDR3 region has 15 residues. Trimming took 7 bases from V and 0 from J, leaving 16 bases between them. The CDR3 here is CASNRGTRSSYEQYF. The CDR3 region has the DNA TGTGCCAGCAATAGGGGGACAAGGAGCTCCTACGAGCAGTACTTC. Complete variable domain (other parts from reference TRBV2 and TRBJ2-7): EPEVTQTPSHQVTQMGQEVILRCVPISNHLYFYWYRQILGQKVEFLVSFYNNEISEKSEIFDDQFSVERPDGSNFTLKIRSTKLEDSAMYFCASNRGTRSSYEQYFGPGTRLTVT.

The gene calls are TRBV28 and TRBJ1-5, with TRBD1 matching over 10 bases. The CDR3 has 15 amino acids. J lost 5 bases, V lost 4 bases, and 5 bases had no gene match. CDR1 and CDR2 from the germline V gene are MDHEN and SYDVKM. The CDR3, as DNA: TGTGCCAGCAGTTCGACAGGGGGCTGGGATCAGCCCCAGCATTTT. As protein: CASSSTGGWDQPQHF. The full variable domain, completed using reference TRBV28 and TRBJ1-5, is DVKVTQSSRYLVKRTGEKVFLECVQDMDHENMFWYRQDPGLGLRLIYFSYDVKMKEKGDIPEGYSVSREKKERFSLILESASTNQTSMYLCASSSTGGWDQPQHFGDGTRLSIL.

The rearrangement joins TRBV5-1 to TRBJ2-5; unclear D gene. Trimming pared 0 bases from V and 5 bases from J, leaving 5 bases between. The CDR3 consists of 12 residues. Germline loops: CDR1 SGHRS, CDR2 YFSETQ. The CDR3 protein is CASSLDFETQYF. CDR3 sequence (DNA): TGCGCCAGCAGCTTGGACTTTGAGACCCAGTACTTC.

This rearrangement joins TRBV28 to TRBJ1-2; 10 positions agree with TRBD1. The CDR3 contains 15 residues. The V gene's germline CDR1 is MDHEN and CDR2 SYDVKM. The ends lost 6 bases at V and 3 bases at J; junction bases unmatched: 7. This chain's CDR3 is CASSPGGQGDYGYTF. CDR3 DNA: TGTGCCAGCAGCCCTGGAGGACAGGGGGACTATGGCTACACCTTC.

Here the CDR3 DNA reads TGTGCCAGCAGTCTAGATGCAGGAAGGTCCTACGAGCAGTACTTC. The encoded protein is CASSLDAGRSYEQYF. V usage is TRBV6-1 and J usage is TRBJ2-7; no firm D call. V was pared by 5 bases and J by 1 base, with 15 bases between. CDR1 is MNHNS and CDR2 is SASEGT in the germline V gene. The CDR3 covers 15 residues.

The V gene is TRBV10-2, the J gene TRBJ1-1; 8 bases are a match to TRBD1. Per germline, CDR1 WSHSY and CDR2 SAAADI. The V segment lost 7 bases and the J segment 1 base; nucleotides outside the gene matches: 8. The CDR3 totals 15 residues. The DNA of the CDR3 is TGCGCCAGCACCGAACAGGGGGAGGGGAACACTGAAGCTTTCTTT. It is translated as CASTEQGEGNTEAFF.

The V call is TRBV5-1, the J call TRBJ2-7; 8 bases match TRBD1. Germline V gives CDR1 SGHRS, CDR2 YFSETQ. J gave up 3 bases and V 2 bases, and 4 bases lay outside the gene matches. There are 14 residues in the CDR3. CDR3 sequence (DNA): TGCGCCAGCAGCTTCGGGACAGGTTTCTACGAGCAGTACTTC. Its translation is CASSFGTGFYEQYF.

This rearrangement joins TRBV27 to TRBJ2-3, with D maybe TRBD1 (6 bases). V lost 1 base and J 3 bases, leaving 8 bases between the germline ends. Germline V gene sequence: CDR1 MNHEY, CDR2 SMNVEV (reference sequence). CDR3 length equals 14 residues. Here the CDR3 reads CASSLFQGTDTQYF. The CDR3 nucleotides read TGTGCCAGCAGTTTATTCCAGGGGACAGATACGCAGTATTTT.

CDR3 residues: CASSFETGVGGEQYF. The CDR3 region has the DNA TGCGCCAGCAGTTTTGAAACCGGAGTTGGCGGGGAGCAGTACTTC. The chain combines TRBV4-1 with TRBJ2-7; a possible D gene is TRBD2 (5 bases). This CDR3 comprises 15 residues. Trimming shortened V by 6 bases and J by 7 bases, and 22 bases separated the two germline ends. Germline V gene lookup returns CDR1 MGHRA and CDR2 YSYEKL.

The chain has TRBV15 and TRBJ2-2, with D hard to call. Germline CDR1 LNHNV, CDR2 YYDKDF (reference sequence). The CDR3 length is 14 residues. V lost 1 base, J lost 6 bases, and 9 bases lay in between. Here the CDR3 DNA reads TGTGCCACCAGCAGAGTAGCTCCCCCCGGGGAGCTGTTTTTT. Protein: CATSRVAPPGELFF.

This chain uses TRBV27 with TRBJ2-3, with D hard to call. The CDR3 has 11 amino acids. Germline V gives CDR1 MNHEY, CDR2 SMNVEV (reference sequence). The CDR3 loop reads CASLGYDTQYF. For the CDR3, the DNA is TGTGCAAGCCTGGGTTATGATACGCAGTATTTT.

This chain uses TRBV5-4 with TRBJ2-7; D could derive from TRBD1 or TRBD2 (5 bases each). This CDR3 spans 13 amino acids. With 4 bases removed from V and 5 bases from J, the gap between germline ends came to 13 bases. Germline loops: CDR1 SGHNT, CDR2 YYREEE (reference sequence). CDR3 in amino acids: CASSTPGRDEQYF. In nucleotides, the CDR3 is TGTGCCAGCAGCACCCCGGGGCGGGACGAGCAGTACTTC.

This chain links TRBV13 with TRBJ2-1; 10 bases are a match to TRBD2. V shed 8 bases and J 6 bases; nucleotides not matched to a gene: 4. The germline V gene encodes CDR1 PRHDT and CDR2 FYEKMQ (reference sequence). This CDR3 spans 13 amino acids. CDR3 in amino acids: CASLAGGGNEQFF. CDR3 sequence (DNA): TGTGCCAGCTTAGCGGGAGGTGGCAATGAGCAGTTCTTC. Combining the CDR3 with reference TRBV13 and TRBJ2-1 gives the whole variable domain AAGVIQSPRHLIKEKRETATLKCYPIPRHDTVYWYQQGPGQDPQFLISFYEKMQSDKGSIPDRFSAQQFSDYHSELNMSSLELGDSALYFCASLAGGGNEQFFGPGTRLTVL.

V usage is TRBV7-6 and J usage is TRBJ1-5; D call uncertain. Trimming took off 1 base at V and 9 bases at J, with 10 bases between the two ends. The CDR3 sequence is 13 residues long. Germline loops: CDR1 SGHVS, CDR2 FNYEAQ. For the CDR3, the DNA is TGTGCCAGCAGCTTAGACTCGGGTGCGCCCCAGCATTTT. Protein: CASSLDSGAPQHF.